The rows below give T cell receptor beta chains drawn from one sample of a study of cytomegalovirus exposure and HLA in healthy donors. Sequenced by immunoSEQ multiplex PCR; TCRdb stores in-frame clones only, minus some. Found here are fewer than 90,000 clones, approximately 81% of them singletons; the top ten hold 9.5% to 13%. Sequenced material: PBMCs. Receptors were obtained from a woman aged 18 to 35 in good health and CMV-seropositive. Each CDR3 is given with its conserved first and last residue. The D gene is left open where the match is weak. Clone size is shown for a subset of rows, as once, few, many or a class of expanded clone.

V: TRBV7-9; J: TRBJ1-6; D: .; size: .; CDR3: CASSFSRAGNSPLHF; DNA: TGTGCCAGCAGCTTTTCCCGGGCGGGTAATTCACCCCTCCACTTT
V: TRBV7-9; J: TRBJ1-2; D: TRBD1; size: .; CDR3: CASSLQGVSYGYTF; DNA: TGTGCCAGCAGCCTACAGGGGGTTAGCTATGGCTACACCTTC
V: TRBV5-1; J: TRBJ2-3; D: TRBD2; size: .; CDR3: CASSLALAGGPSTDTQYF; DNA: TGCGCCAGCAGCTTGGCGCTAGCGGGGGGGCCTAGCACAGATACGCAGTATTTT
V: TRBV4-3; J: TRBJ1-4; D: .; size: .; CDR3: CASSRTHGEFEKLFF; DNA: TGCGCCAGCAGCCGCACCCACGGGGAGTTTGAAAAACTGTTTTTT
V: TRBV7-8; J: TRBJ2-5; D: .; size: .; CDR3: CASSPGTAETQYF; DNA: TGTGCCAGCAGCCCCGGGACTGCGGAGACCCAGTACTTC
V: TRBV28; J: TRBJ2-1; D: .; size: .; CDR3: CASSFRDFLYNEQFF; DNA: TGTGCCAGCAGTTTCAGGGACTTCCTCTACAATGAGCAGTTCTTC
V: TRBV4-3; J: TRBJ2-2; D: .; size: .; CDR3: CASSQTGHTNTGELFF; DNA: TGCGCCAGCAGCCAGACAGGACACACGAACACCGGGGAGCTGTTTTTT
V: TRBV19; J: TRBJ2-1; D: .; size: .; CDR3: CATSTGRDADGDDNEQFF; DNA: TGTGCCACCTCCACGGGGAGAGATGCTGACGGGGATGACAATGAGCAGTTCTTC
V: TRBV6-5; J: TRBJ1-6; D: .; size: .; CDR3: CASRQRGGNSPLHF; DNA: TGTGCCAGCAGACAAAGGGGTGGGAATTCACCCCTCCACTTT
V: TRBV2; J: TRBJ2-3; D: .; size: .; CDR3: CASSEFLAGVTDTQYF; DNA: TGTGCCAGCAGTGAATTCTTGGCCGGGGTCACAGATACGCAGTATTTT
V: TRBV18; J: TRBJ1-1; D: .; size: .; CDR3: CASSPTSDTESFF; DNA: TGTGCCAGCTCACCGACAAGTGACACTGAATCTTTCTTT
V: TRBV5-1; J: TRBJ2-3; D: .; size: .; CDR3: CASSSGGSTDTQYF; DNA: TGCGCCAGCAGCTCCGGGGGTAGCACAGATACGCAGTATTTT
V: TRBV11-2; J: TRBJ1-1; D: TRBD1; size: .; CDR3: CASSLARDRAEAFF; DNA: TGTGCCAGCAGCTTAGCACGGGACAGGGCTGAAGCTTTCTTT
V: TRBV5-1; J: TRBJ1-2; D: .; size: .; CDR3: CASSLGGNGYTF; DNA: TGCGCCAGCAGCTTGGGAGGGAATGGCTACACCTTC
V: TRBV4-3; J: TRBJ2-6; D: TRBD2; size: .; CDR3: CASSQVYSGGAWANVLTF; DNA: TGCGCCAGCAGCCAAGTATATAGCGGGGGGGCCTGGGCCAACGTCCTGACTTTC
V: TRBV7-2; J: TRBJ2-7; D: .; size: few; CDR3: CASSLDSTGTYEQYF; DNA: TGTGCCAGCAGCTTAGACTCCACAGGTACCTACGAGCAGTACTTC
V: TRBV5-6; J: TRBJ2-7; D: TRBD1; size: few; CDR3: CASSGTGAIEQYF; DNA: TGTGCCAGTTCCGGGACAGGGGCTATCGAGCAGTACTTC
V: TRBV19; J: TRBJ2-7; D: TRBD1; size: few; CDR3: CASSQSGGYEQYF; DNA: TGTGCCAGTAGTCAATCAGGGGGCTACGAGCAGTACTTC